These T cell receptor beta chains were read from a single sample in a study of blood T cell repertoires in COVID-19. Method: immunoSEQ multiplex PCR; TCRdb's copy keeps in-frame clones and lacks some. The sample shows 97,000 or so clones, about 85% of them seen only once. The sample was peripheral blood. The receptor source for this set is a man in his fifties or sixties with active COVID-19. Each CDR3 is given with its conserved first and last residue. D genes are given only for firm matches. Clone size is shown for a subset of rows, as once, few, many or a class of expanded clone.

j_call: TRBJ1-6
d_call: .
clone_size: .
v_call: TRBV5-5
cdr3_length: 16
cdr3_nt: TGTGCCAGCAGCTTGAAGTGGGCTAGCTTGGATTCACCCCTCCACTTT
cdr3_aa: CASSLKWASLDSPLHF

j_call: TRBJ1-2
d_call: .
clone_size: .
v_call: TRBV4-3
cdr3_length: 14
cdr3_nt: TGCGCCAGCAGCCAAGGAGGGAGAGACTATGGCTACACCTTC
cdr3_aa: CASSQGGRDYGYTF

j_call: TRBJ1-2
d_call: .
clone_size: .
v_call: TRBV6-5
cdr3_length: 14
cdr3_nt: TGTGCCAGCAGTTACTCGCGTGCTAACTATGGCTACACCTTC
cdr3_aa: CASSYSRANYGYTF

j_call: TRBJ1-1
d_call: .
clone_size: once
v_call: TRBV3-1/TRBV3-2
cdr3_length: 14
cdr3_nt: TGTGCCAGCAGCCTTAGTTTAGCGGGCACTGAAGCTTTCTTT
cdr3_aa: CASSLSLAGTEAFF

j_call: TRBJ2-5
d_call: .
clone_size: .
v_call: TRBV20-1
cdr3_length: 10
cdr3_nt: TGCAGTGCTCACAGGGAGACCCAGTACTTC
cdr3_aa: CSAHRETQYF

j_call: TRBJ2-7
d_call: TRBD1
clone_size: .
v_call: TRBV9
cdr3_length: 13
cdr3_nt: TGTGCCAGCAGCAAGGGACAGGCTCACGAGCAGTACTTC
cdr3_aa: CASSKGQAHEQYF

j_call: TRBJ1-5
d_call: .
clone_size: .
v_call: TRBV7-8
cdr3_length: 12
cdr3_nt: TGTGCCAGCACCGTGGGGGGACAGCCCCAGCATTTT
cdr3_aa: CASTVGGQPQHF

j_call: TRBJ1-3
d_call: .
clone_size: .
v_call: TRBV5-6
cdr3_length: 16
cdr3_nt: TGTGCCAGCAGCTTGTCCGACAGGCGATCTGGAAACACCATATATTTT
cdr3_aa: CASSLSDRRSGNTIYF

j_call: TRBJ1-2
d_call: .
clone_size: .
v_call: TRBV6-6
cdr3_length: 12
cdr3_nt: TGTGCCAGCAGTTACGGAGGGCCTGGCTACACCTTC
cdr3_aa: CASSYGGPGYTF

j_call: TRBJ1-1
d_call: .
clone_size: .
v_call: TRBV3-1/TRBV3-2
cdr3_length: 14
cdr3_nt: TGTGCCAGCAGCGCAAGAAATGAGGCAGTTGAAGCTTTCTTT
cdr3_aa: CASSARNEAVEAFF

j_call: TRBJ1-1
d_call: .
clone_size: .
v_call: TRBV5-6
cdr3_length: 17
cdr3_nt: TGTGCCAGCAGCTTAAAAAGGTCGGGAAGTGTAAGCACTGAAGCTTTCTTT
cdr3_aa: CASSLKRSGSVSTEAFF

j_call: TRBJ1-6
d_call: .
clone_size: .
v_call: TRBV27
cdr3_length: 13
cdr3_nt: TGTGCCAGCAGTTACAGGGCAGGGTCACCCCTCCACTTT
cdr3_aa: CASSYRAGSPLHF

j_call: TRBJ1-6
d_call: TRBD1
clone_size: .
v_call: TRBV5-5
cdr3_length: 13
cdr3_nt: TGTGCCAGCAGCCCCACAGGGGTTTCACCCCTCCACTTT
cdr3_aa: CASSPTGVSPLHF

j_call: TRBJ2-5
d_call: TRBD1
clone_size: .
v_call: TRBV6-5
cdr3_length: 14
cdr3_nt: TGTGCCAGCAGTTACTCTACAGGGGGCGAGACCCAGTACTTC
cdr3_aa: CASSYSTGGETQYF

j_call: TRBJ2-7
d_call: TRBD1
clone_size: .
v_call: TRBV29-1
cdr3_length: 14
cdr3_nt: TGCAGCGTTTTCGGACAGGGGCGTTACTACGAGCAGTACTTC
cdr3_aa: CSVFGQGRYYEQYF

j_call: TRBJ2-3
d_call: .
clone_size: .
v_call: TRBV5-4
cdr3_length: 14
cdr3_nt: TGTGCCAGCGCCCGGCAGGGAAGCACAGATACGCAGTATTTT
cdr3_aa: CASARQGSTDTQYF

j_call: TRBJ1-2
d_call: TRBD1
clone_size: .
v_call: TRBV23-1
cdr3_length: 17
cdr3_nt: TGCGCCAGCAGTCTGAGACAGGGGGGTTTTAGAAACTATGGCTACACCTTC
cdr3_aa: CASSLRQGGFRNYGYTF

j_call: TRBJ2-2
d_call: .
clone_size: .
v_call: TRBV7-2
cdr3_length: 13
cdr3_nt: TGTGCCAGCAGCCCACTGAACACCGGGGAGCTGTTTTTT
cdr3_aa: CASSPLNTGELFF

j_call: TRBJ2-7
d_call: TRBD2
clone_size: once
v_call: TRBV7-8
cdr3_length: 14
cdr3_nt: TGTGCCAGCAGCTTAGGTGGGGGGGCCTACGAGCAGTACTTC
cdr3_aa: CASSLGGGAYEQYF

j_call: TRBJ2-3
d_call: TRBD2
clone_size: .
v_call: TRBV11-2
cdr3_length: 19
cdr3_nt: TGTGCCAGCAGCTTAGATCGATATTCCCAGCGGGGACTCACAGATACGCAGTATTTT
cdr3_aa: CASSLDRYSQRGLTDTQYF

j_call: TRBJ1-6
d_call: TRBD1
clone_size: .
v_call: TRBV27
cdr3_length: 16
cdr3_nt: TGTGCCAGCAGCGGTTACTCCGGGACAGGGCTCTCACCCCTCCACTTT
cdr3_aa: CASSGYSGTGLSPLHF

j_call: TRBJ2-7
d_call: TRBD1
clone_size: few
v_call: TRBV7-9
cdr3_length: 16
cdr3_nt: TGTGCCAGCAGCTTACTGGGGACAGGGGTAAGGGACGAGCAGTACTTC
cdr3_aa: CASSLLGTGVRDEQYF

j_call: TRBJ2-7
d_call: .
clone_size: .
v_call: TRBV5-6
cdr3_length: 16
cdr3_nt: TGTGCCAGCAGCTTGAGAGGTCCAGGGAAGCACTACGAGCAGTACTTC
cdr3_aa: CASSLRGPGKHYEQYF

j_call: TRBJ2-7
d_call: TRBD1
clone_size: .
v_call: TRBV6-4
cdr3_length: 12
cdr3_nt: TGTACCCCGGGACAGGATTCCTACGAGCAGTACTTC
cdr3_aa: CTPGQDSYEQYF

j_call: TRBJ2-3
d_call: TRBD2
clone_size: .
v_call: TRBV7-2
cdr3_length: 16
cdr3_nt: TGTGCCAGCAGCTTATCGGGGGGGGACCATACAGATACGCAGTATTTT
cdr3_aa: CASSLSGGDHTDTQYF

j_call: TRBJ1-1
d_call: .
clone_size: once
v_call: TRBV7-2
cdr3_length: 14
cdr3_nt: TGTGCCAGCAGCTTCGGACAGACGAACACTGAAGCTTTCTTT
cdr3_aa: CASSFGQTNTEAFF

j_call: TRBJ2-2
d_call: TRBD2
clone_size: .
v_call: TRBV6-2/TRBV6-3
cdr3_length: 15
cdr3_nt: TGTGCCAGCAGTCTGGGACTAGCGGACACCGGGGAGCTGTTTTTT
cdr3_aa: CASSLGLADTGELFF

j_call: TRBJ2-7
d_call: TRBD1
clone_size: .
v_call: TRBV19
cdr3_length: 14
cdr3_nt: TGTGCCAGTAAGCCCCGGGACAGGTCTAACGAGCAGTACTTC
cdr3_aa: CASKPRDRSNEQYF

j_call: TRBJ1-1
d_call: .
clone_size: .
v_call: TRBV6-5
cdr3_length: 13
cdr3_nt: TGTGCCAGCAATGTGGGAGGGGACACTGAAGCTTTCTTT
cdr3_aa: CASNVGGDTEAFF

j_call: TRBJ2-7
d_call: TRBD2
clone_size: once
v_call: TRBV6-5
cdr3_length: 16
cdr3_nt: TGTGCCAGCAGTTACACAGCGGGGCCCGGCACCTACGAGCAGTACTTC
cdr3_aa: CASSYTAGPGTYEQYF

j_call: TRBJ2-2
d_call: .
clone_size: .
v_call: TRBV12-5
cdr3_length: 16
cdr3_nt: TGTGCTAGTGGTTCTTCTCTCAGGGTCACCCCCGGGGAGCTGTTTTTT
cdr3_aa: CASGSSLRVTPGELFF

j_call: TRBJ2-3
d_call: TRBD2
clone_size: .
v_call: TRBV7-2
cdr3_length: 16
cdr3_nt: TGTGCCAGCAGCCCAAATGGACTAGCGGCCACAGATACGCAGTATTTT
cdr3_aa: CASSPNGLAATDTQYF

j_call: TRBJ2-1
d_call: TRBD2
clone_size: once
v_call: TRBV3-1/TRBV3-2
cdr3_length: 19
cdr3_nt: TGTGCCAGCAGCCGACGGACTAGCGGGGGCCTTAGCTCCTACAATGAGCAGTTCTTC
cdr3_aa: CASSRRTSGGLSSYNEQFF

j_call: TRBJ2-7
d_call: .
clone_size: .
v_call: TRBV2
cdr3_length: 11
cdr3_nt: TGTGCCAGCGGGGGCCCCTACGAGCAGTACTTC
cdr3_aa: CASGGPYEQYF

j_call: TRBJ1-2
d_call: .
clone_size: .
v_call: TRBV5-8
cdr3_length: 14
cdr3_nt: TGTGCCAGCAGCTTCCCGGGTCGTAACTATGGCTACACCTTC
cdr3_aa: CASSFPGRNYGYTF

j_call: TRBJ2-3
d_call: .
clone_size: once
v_call: TRBV3-1/TRBV3-2
cdr3_length: 13
cdr3_nt: TGTGCCAGCAGCCAAGTTGGGCCCGATACGCAGTATTTT
cdr3_aa: CASSQVGPDTQYF

j_call: TRBJ1-4
d_call: TRBD1
clone_size: .
v_call: TRBV4-2
cdr3_length: 16
cdr3_nt: TGTGCCAGCAGCCAAGGCCCGGGACAGCAGGGTGAAAAACTGTTTTTT
cdr3_aa: CASSQGPGQQGEKLFF

j_call: TRBJ2-3
d_call: .
clone_size: once
v_call: TRBV2
cdr3_length: 14
cdr3_nt: TGTGCCAGCAGTGGAGGACTAACCACAGATACGCAGTATTTT
cdr3_aa: CASSGGLTTDTQYF

j_call: TRBJ2-7
d_call: .
clone_size: .
v_call: TRBV4-1
cdr3_length: 16
cdr3_nt: TGCGCCAGCAGCCAAGAACCCCACCCGAGTCAGCGGGAGCAGTACTTC
cdr3_aa: CASSQEPHPSQREQYF

j_call: TRBJ1-6
d_call: .
clone_size: few
v_call: TRBV3-1/TRBV3-2
cdr3_length: 14
cdr3_nt: TGTGCCAGCAGCCAGTCGAGTCGGTATTCACCCCTCCACTTT
cdr3_aa: CASSQSSRYSPLHF

j_call: TRBJ2-1
d_call: TRBD2
clone_size: .
v_call: TRBV4-2
cdr3_length: 21
cdr3_nt: TGTGCCAGCAGCCAAGGGACAGGTAGCGGGGGGCGGATACCTAATGCGGATGAGCAGTTCTTC
cdr3_aa: CASSQGTGSGGRIPNADEQFF

j_call: TRBJ1-3
d_call: .
clone_size: .
v_call: TRBV19
cdr3_length: 14
cdr3_nt: TGTGCCACCCACTGGGGGCTCTCTGGAAACACCATATATTTT
cdr3_aa: CATHWGLSGNTIYF

j_call: TRBJ2-5
d_call: .
clone_size: .
v_call: TRBV4-1
cdr3_length: 17
cdr3_nt: TGCGCCAGCAGCCAAGAATTTCGTCGCGGTTCCTTAGAGACCCAGTACTTC
cdr3_aa: CASSQEFRRGSLETQYF

j_call: TRBJ2-1
d_call: .
clone_size: .
v_call: TRBV10-3
cdr3_length: 12
cdr3_nt: TGTGCCATCAGGGCCCTCACCGATGAGCAGTTCTTC
cdr3_aa: CAIRALTDEQFF

j_call: TRBJ2-5
d_call: TRBD2
clone_size: .
v_call: TRBV20-1
cdr3_length: 13
cdr3_nt: TGCAGTGCTAGTTCCGGGGGGTTAGAGACCCAGTACTTC
cdr3_aa: CSASSGGLETQYF

j_call: TRBJ2-3
d_call: TRBD2
clone_size: once
v_call: TRBV6-5
cdr3_length: 15
cdr3_nt: TGTGCCAGCAGTTACATACTAGCGGCCACAGATACGCAGTATTTT
cdr3_aa: CASSYILAATDTQYF

j_call: TRBJ2-2
d_call: TRBD1
clone_size: .
v_call: TRBV5-1
cdr3_length: 16
cdr3_nt: TGCGCCAGCAGCTTGGATGCCACAGGGGATATCGGGGAGCTGTTTTTT
cdr3_aa: CASSLDATGDIGELFF

j_call: TRBJ2-7
d_call: .
clone_size: .
v_call: TRBV6-5
cdr3_length: 12
cdr3_nt: TGTGCCAGCAGAGCCACAGGTTACGAGCAGTACTTC
cdr3_aa: CASRATGYEQYF

j_call: TRBJ2-7
d_call: .
clone_size: .
v_call: TRBV7-9
cdr3_length: 15
cdr3_nt: TGTGCCAGCAGCTTAGGAGGGATTAGGGCCTACGAGCAGTACTTC
cdr3_aa: CASSLGGIRAYEQYF

j_call: TRBJ2-1
d_call: .
clone_size: .
v_call: TRBV13
cdr3_length: 14
cdr3_nt: TGTGCCAGCAGCTTTTTAGGCGGCTACAATGAGCAGTTCTTC
cdr3_aa: CASSFLGGYNEQFF

j_call: TRBJ2-2
d_call: TRBD1
clone_size: once
v_call: TRBV10-2
cdr3_length: 16
cdr3_nt: TGCGCCAGAAGAGGGACAGACAAATCCCACACCGGGGAGCTGTTTTTT
cdr3_aa: CARRGTDKSHTGELFF

j_call: TRBJ2-4
d_call: .
clone_size: .
v_call: TRBV6-5
cdr3_length: 15
cdr3_nt: TGTGCCAGCAGTCGTCTAGCAGGTGCCAAAAACATTCAGTACTTC
cdr3_aa: CASSRLAGAKNIQYF

j_call: TRBJ2-7
d_call: .
clone_size: medium-sized
v_call: TRBV29-1
cdr3_length: 12
cdr3_nt: TGCAGCGTTGGTTGGGGTGCGGGCGAGCAGTACTTC
cdr3_aa: CSVGWGAGEQYF

j_call: TRBJ2-3
d_call: .
clone_size: .
v_call: TRBV7-2
cdr3_length: 15
cdr3_nt: TGTGCCAGCAGCAATTTAGACGGGGTAACAGATACGCAGTATTTT
cdr3_aa: CASSNLDGVTDTQYF

j_call: TRBJ2-5
d_call: TRBD2
clone_size: .
v_call: TRBV11-2
cdr3_length: 15
cdr3_nt: TGTGCCAGCAGCTCAGCGGGGGGGCGCCAAGAGACCCAGTACTTC
cdr3_aa: CASSSAGGRQETQYF

j_call: TRBJ1-1
d_call: TRBD1
clone_size: once
v_call: TRBV7-9
cdr3_length: 15
cdr3_nt: TGTGCCAGCAGAGCGCGGGACAGACTGGGCACTGAAGCTTTCTTT
cdr3_aa: CASRARDRLGTEAFF

j_call: TRBJ2-7
d_call: TRBD1
clone_size: .
v_call: TRBV30
cdr3_length: 13
cdr3_nt: TGTGCCTGGAGTGTGCAGGGGGTAAGCGAGCAGTACTTC
cdr3_aa: CAWSVQGVSEQYF

j_call: TRBJ2-7
d_call: .
clone_size: .
v_call: TRBV2
cdr3_length: 14
cdr3_nt: TGTGCCAGCAGTCTGGACACCTCCGTGGGGGAGCAGTACTTC
cdr3_aa: CASSLDTSVGEQYF

j_call: TRBJ2-2
d_call: TRBD2
clone_size: .
v_call: TRBV14
cdr3_length: 14
cdr3_nt: TGTGCCAGCAGCCCCGGGGGGGGACACCGGGAGCTGTTTTTT
cdr3_aa: CASSPGGGHRELFF